This TCR beta chain was sequenced in a study of cytomegalovirus exposure and HLA in healthy donors. Findings and limits, study-wide: Immune exposure information comprised only CMV serostatus. Sequencing probably produced one cluster of sequence variants that were highly shared.

Turning to this clone: Its cognate antigen is unknown.

Vbeta (60) and Jbeta (13) primers were used in the PCR. Original handling: Later reanalysis found 80 million or so unique TCR beta chains, roughly 9.9 million of them shared. The repertoire was sequenced with immunoSEQ multiplex PCR; TCRdb's copy has only in-frame clones and lacks some. Clone size and V and J calls were adopted from that table, with D and trimming inferred from the DNA. The repertoire consists of roughly 150,000 clones, with less than 65% occurring once and the leading ten covering around 3%. V dropped 4 bases and J dropped 4 bases, with 11 bases sitting between them. CDR3 length equals 13 residues. Germline lookup yields CDR1 SGHRS and CDR2 YFSETQ.

The rearrangement links TRBV5-1 to TRBJ2-5, with D perhaps TRBD1 (6 bases). The sequenced material came from PBMCs. The sequence derives from a woman aged 25 to 45 in good health and CMV-seropositive. The CDR3 nucleotides read TGCGCCAGCAGCCACACAGGGCCAGAGACCCAGTACTTC. The encoded protein is CASSHTGPETQYF.